This T cell receptor beta chain was obtained from a study of T cells in Graves' hyperthyroidism and ophthalmopathy (dated by TCRdb to between 2018 and 2021). About the full investigation: Peripheral blood samples were taken at the time of initial diagnosis, prior to any treatment. TCR V-J signatures able to tell the groups apart were searched for in a discovery cohort of 95 to 100 patients, of whom fewer than 45 had Graves' ophthalmopathy and roughly 57 had stable Graves' hyperthyroidism. An independent validation cohort of some 18 hyperthyroidism patients and some 15 patients who later progressed to ophthalmopathy tested prospective prediction of ophthalmopathy. The roughly 100 discovery patients were randomly divided into training and test sets at a 7:3 ratio. Thyroid tissue and blood T-cell repertoires from several Graves' hyperthyroidism patients were also compared in the study. After blood sampling, hyperthyroidism patients were treated with methimazole at a starting dose of 30 mg daily, and ophthalmopathy patients were treated with high-dose intravenous methylprednisolone. The paper reports TCR Vbeta CDR3 sequencing of 140 or so peripheral blood samples: under 45 ophthalmopathy, 70 to 85 hyperthyroidism and around 17 progressor patients.

Amplification of TCR beta CDR3 regions was carried out from RNA transcripts. The TCR CDR3 was subjected to a first round of RT-PCR using the HTBI primer set and the Qiagen OneStep RT-PCR kit. A second multiplex PCR round built the libraries, followed by size selection and purification. The libraries were sequenced on an Illumina HiSeq2000 using paired-end 100 bp reads. In the paper's pipeline: SOAPnuke was used to process the raw data, throwing out any read that contained adapters or uncalled bases, had a mean Phred below 15, or lacked an exact constant-primer or identifier match. High-quality paired reads were merged using COPE v1.2.5, and each unique nucleotide sequence was defined as a clonotype. MiTCR v1.1 was used to align clonotypes to the IMGT TRBV, TRBD and TRBJ reference segments. The analysis was restricted to V-J combinations with a frequency above 0.0001, which together covered 99.2% of the repertoires. The TCS score was defined as F50 (clonal expansion) divided by E x V (chaos), with BLOSUM62-based TCRdist calculated between CDR3 peptides within each V-J. Welch's t-statistics and random forest reduced roughly 500 V-J features to 10 to 15, which were used in a naive Bayes classifier (R e1071). TCRdb cleaned the public reads at Q25 with fastp, built clones with MiXCR and kept in-frame beta chains. Each entry merges the rows of one CDR3 protein and shows their most common DNA and genes. The V and J calls and clone size come from TCRdb's table, not from the authors' own analysis. This sample is represented by 300,000 to 400,000 distinct CDR3 sequences; under 25% of them were singletons. The ten biggest clones cover over 45% of the sample.

Including the terminal cysteine and phenylalanine, the CDR3 comprises 17 residues. The entry retains the CDR3 DNA only, 51 bases that are in frame from base 1. The CDR1 and CDR2 encoded by the germline V gene (reference sequence) are LNHNV and YYDKDF. Here V drops 1 base and J drops 4 bases, and the junction holds 8 bases not matched to any gene. Study-level results and caveats: Most expanded thyroid clonotypes (frequency above 0.001) were also detected in blood, a finding suggesting that blood repertoires may reflect thyroid immune responses. A 13 V-J signature model separated ophthalmopathy from stable hyperthyroidism, with around 91% sensitivity and 81% to 83% specificity in cross-validation and 80%/75% in testing. In validation, progression to ophthalmopathy was predicted by the model with almost 71% sensitivity and 72.22% specificity, a median of 6.5 months before onset. Sample size was not statistically predetermined, and blinding of investigators to group allocation was not performed.

Graves' hyperthyroidism was defined as stable when no progression to ophthalmopathy occurred over 18 months of follow-up. The hyperthyroidism patients were between 18 and 65 years old and newly diagnosed, with a disease duration of less than 2 months. Any patient with an uncontrolled infection, another autoimmune disease, pregnancy or lactation was excluded. Diagnoses were based on clinical symptoms, serum thyroxine and TRAb, thyroid ultrasound and orbital computed tomography. PBMCs were isolated from about 10 ml of fresh peripheral blood by Ficoll-Paque density gradient centrifugation. Total RNA was extracted with Trizol reagent, and quality was checked on an Agilent 2100 Bioanalyzer. Comment on this clonotype: Its antigen is still unknown. No quality values exist for individual bases; no much larger clone is one base distant.

The clonotype originates from a woman in her 50s with Graves' hyperthyroidism. In this chain, TRBV15 is recombined with TRBJ2-1; 9 middle bases align to TRBD1. The sample taken for sequencing was blood. In nucleotide form, the sequence is TGTGCCACCAGCAGAGCACTAGGGACAGGGCCTTACAATGAGCAGTTCTTC. This is translated as CATSRALGTGPYNEQFF.